This T cell receptor beta chain was documented in a study of CD4 T cells in relation to SARS-CoV-2 and coronaviruses. Before the COVID-19 pandemic, during about 2011-2019, CD4+ T cells were taken from unexposed donors. CD4+ T cells were isolated from the cells after 10 days of culture. Per germline, CDR1 ENHRY and CDR2 SYGVKD. V lost 0 bases, J lost 0 bases, and 9 bases lay in between. The CDR3 contains 17 residues. Some clones are missing from TCRdb's copy, which holds only in-frame ones; the method was immunoSEQ multiplex PCR. The sample has under 20,000 clones; around 79% are singletons. A remark on this clone: As yet, its antigen is unknown.

Sequences were obtained from CD4+ T cells from PBMCs, cultured in vitro. The chain combines TRBV10-3 with TRBJ2-6; no clear D. The source of this sequence is a human donor in good health. In nucleotides, the CDR3 is TGTGCCATCAGTGAGTCGGAGCAAGGCTCTGGGGCCAACGTCCTGACTTTC. Its protein product is CAISESEQGSGANVLTF.